This TCR beta chain appears in the sequencing data of a study of blood T cell repertoires in COVID-19. The CDR3 covers 14 residues. CDR1 and CDR2 (germline): SNHLY, FYNNEI. V gave up 6 bases and J gave up 5 bases, with 13 bases separating them. The method was immunoSEQ multiplex PCR; TCRdb's version includes in-frame clones alone and lacks a portion of them. The sample contains approximately 330,000 clones, roughly 86% of which appear only once. The V call is TRBV2, the J call TRBJ1-4, with no clear D. This clonotype was sampled from a man aged 25-45 years with COVID-19, enrolled during active disease. The sequenced sample was peripheral blood. The CDR3 DNA reads TGTGCCAGCAGAGTACGGTCGTACAATGAAAAACTGTTTTTT. The encoded protein is CASRVRSYNEKLFF. The full variable domain, with the rest looked up from reference TRBV2 and TRBJ1-4, is EPEVTQTPSHQVTQMGQEVILRCVPISNHLYFYWYRQILGQKVEFLVSFYNNEISEKSEIFDDQFSVERPDGSNFTLKIRSTKLEDSAMYFCASRVRSYNEKLFFGSGTQLSVL.